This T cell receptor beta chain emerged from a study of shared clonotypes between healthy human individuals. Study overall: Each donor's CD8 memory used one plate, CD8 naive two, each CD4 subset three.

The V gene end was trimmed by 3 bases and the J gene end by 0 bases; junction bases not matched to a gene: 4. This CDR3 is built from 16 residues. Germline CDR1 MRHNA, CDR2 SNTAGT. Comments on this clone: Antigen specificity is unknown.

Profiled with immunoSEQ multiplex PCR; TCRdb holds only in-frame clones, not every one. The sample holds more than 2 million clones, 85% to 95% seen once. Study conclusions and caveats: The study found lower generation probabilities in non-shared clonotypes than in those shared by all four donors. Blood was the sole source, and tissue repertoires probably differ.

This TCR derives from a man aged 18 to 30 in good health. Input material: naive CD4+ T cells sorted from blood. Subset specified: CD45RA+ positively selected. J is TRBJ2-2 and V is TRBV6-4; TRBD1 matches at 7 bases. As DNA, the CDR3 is TGTGCCAGCAGTGAACAGGGGCTCGCGAACACCGGGGAGCTGTTTTTT. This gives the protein CASSEQGLANTGELFF.